The 5 T cell receptor beta chains below were found in one sample sequenced in a study of response to subunit inactivated influenza vaccine. One entry per CDR3 protein, called by TCRdb with MiXCR from the RT-PCR reads. The sample has around 580,000 distinct CDR3 sequences; 12% are singletons. The material was PBMCs from blood, obtained on the day of vaccination. Receptor source: a middle-aged man who received an inactivated influenza vaccine.

This clonotype appeared a few times. The chain joins TRBV28 to TRBJ2-1; unclear D gene. The V gene's germline CDR1 is MDHEN and CDR2 SYDVKM. Trimming cost V 5 bases and J 8 bases, with 16 bases left between them. The CDR3 sequence is 14 residues long. The CDR3 protein is CASSPARSDHEQFF. The DNA for the CDR3 is TGTGCCAGCAGTCCAGCCCGGTCCGACCATGAGCAGTTCTTC.

This clonotype was counted only a few times. The chain has TRBV6-2 or TRBV6-3 and TRBJ1-5; D perhaps matches TRBD1 (6 bases). The CDR3 length is 14 residues. Germline V CDR1 and CDR2: MNHEY, SVGEGT. Trimming pared 0 bases from V and 6 bases from J, leaving 9 bases between. The CDR3 region has the DNA TGTGCCAGCAGTTACTCAGGGGGACTTCAGCCCCAGCATTTT. It specifies CASSYSGGLQPQHF.

This clonotype was seen many times. The V call is TRBV29-1, the J call TRBJ2-1; 11 positions match TRBD2. Germline loops: CDR1 SQVTM, CDR2 ANQGSEA. V shed 5 bases and J 7 bases; nucleotides not matched to a gene: 7. This CDR3 contains 14 residues. As DNA, the CDR3 is TGCAGCGTTTTCCTGAGGACTAGCGGGAATGAGCAGTTCTTC. It translates to CSVFLRTSGNEQFF.

This clonotype has more than one count but fewer than ten. The chain links TRBV12-3 or TRBV12-4 to TRBJ2-2, with TRBD2 identical over 9 bases. This CDR3 is built from 17 residues. With V trimmed by 6 bases and J by 2 bases, 10 bases remained unmatched. The CDR3 coding sequence is TGTGCCAGCAGGGGTTTACGGGGACTAGCCAACACCGGGGAGCTGTTTTTT. This encodes CASRGLRGLANTGELFF.

This clonotype was counted a few times. The J gene is TRBJ2-3, the V gene TRBV6-5, with a weak D call TRBD1 (5 bases). Germline V gene sequence: CDR1 MNHEY, CDR2 SVGAGI. This CDR3 contains 17 residues. The ends were cut back, 6 bases at V and 2 bases at J, with 21 bases in the middle. The CDR3 coding sequence is TGTGCCAGCAGAAGCCTCCGGACAATGCGACTCACAGATACGCAGTATTTT. It specifies CASRSLRTMRLTDTQYF.